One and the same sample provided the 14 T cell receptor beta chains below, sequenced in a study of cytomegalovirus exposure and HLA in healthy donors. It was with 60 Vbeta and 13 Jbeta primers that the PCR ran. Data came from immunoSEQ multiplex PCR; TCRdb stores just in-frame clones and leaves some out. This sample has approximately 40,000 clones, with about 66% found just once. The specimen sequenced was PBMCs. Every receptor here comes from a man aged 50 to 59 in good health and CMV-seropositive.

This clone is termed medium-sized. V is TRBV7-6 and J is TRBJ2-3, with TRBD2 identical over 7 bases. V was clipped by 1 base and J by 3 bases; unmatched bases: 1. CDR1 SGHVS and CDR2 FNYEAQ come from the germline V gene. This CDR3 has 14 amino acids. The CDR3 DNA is TGTGCCAGCAGCTTAGGAGCGGGGACAGATACGCAGTATTTT. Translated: CASSLGAGTDTQYF. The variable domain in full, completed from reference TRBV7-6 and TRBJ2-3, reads GAGVSQSPRYKVTKRGQDVALRCDPISGHVSLYWYRQALGQGPEFLTYFNYEAQQDKSGLPNDRFSAERPEGSISTLTIQRTEQRDSAMYRCASSLGAGTDTQYFGPGTRLTVL.

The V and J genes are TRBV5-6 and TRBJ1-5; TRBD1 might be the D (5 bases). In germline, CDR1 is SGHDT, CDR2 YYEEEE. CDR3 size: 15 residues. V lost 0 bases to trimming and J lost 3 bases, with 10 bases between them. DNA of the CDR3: TGTGCCAGCAGCTTGGATGGGGGGAACAATCAGCCCCAGCATTTT. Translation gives CASSLDGGNNQPQHF.

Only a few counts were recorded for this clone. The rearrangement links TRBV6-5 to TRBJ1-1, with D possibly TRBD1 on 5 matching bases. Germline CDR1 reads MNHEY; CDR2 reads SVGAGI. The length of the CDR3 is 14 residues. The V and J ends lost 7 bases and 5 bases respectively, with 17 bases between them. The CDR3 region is CASTTNGGFTEAFF. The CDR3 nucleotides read TGTGCCAGCACCACGAACGGGGGGTTTACTGAAGCTTTCTTT.

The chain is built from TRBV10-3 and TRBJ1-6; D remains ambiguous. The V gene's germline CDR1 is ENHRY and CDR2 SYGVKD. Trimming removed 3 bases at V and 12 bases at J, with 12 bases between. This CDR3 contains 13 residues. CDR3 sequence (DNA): TGTGCCATCAGTGACTCGGAGGGTTTACCCCTCCACTTT. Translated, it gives CAISDSEGLPLHF.

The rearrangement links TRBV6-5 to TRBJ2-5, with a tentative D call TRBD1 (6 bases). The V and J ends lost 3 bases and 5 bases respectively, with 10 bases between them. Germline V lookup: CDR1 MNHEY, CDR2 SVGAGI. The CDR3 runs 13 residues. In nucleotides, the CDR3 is TGTGCCAGCAGTTATTCTCAGGGGGAGACCCAGTACTTC. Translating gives CASSYSQGETQYF.

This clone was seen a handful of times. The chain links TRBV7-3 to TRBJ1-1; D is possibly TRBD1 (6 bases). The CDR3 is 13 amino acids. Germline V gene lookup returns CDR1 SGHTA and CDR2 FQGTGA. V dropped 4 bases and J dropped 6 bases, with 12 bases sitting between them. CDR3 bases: TGTGCCAGCAGCTCGACAGGTGGGGCTGAAGCTTTCTTT. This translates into CASSSTGGAEAFF.

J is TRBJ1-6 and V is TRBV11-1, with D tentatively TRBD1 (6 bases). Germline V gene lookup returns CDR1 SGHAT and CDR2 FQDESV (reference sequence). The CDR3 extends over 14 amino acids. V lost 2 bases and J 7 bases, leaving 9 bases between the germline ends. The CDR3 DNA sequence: TGTGCCAGCAGCTTACAGGGGTCCAATTCACCCCTCCACTTT. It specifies CASSLQGSNSPLHF.

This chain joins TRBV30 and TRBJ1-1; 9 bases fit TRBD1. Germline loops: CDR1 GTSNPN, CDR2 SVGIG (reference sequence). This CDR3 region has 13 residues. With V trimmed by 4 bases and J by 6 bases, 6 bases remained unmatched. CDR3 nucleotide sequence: TGTGCCTGGACCAAGGGGACAGGGTCTGAAGCTTTCTTT. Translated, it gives CAWTKGTGSEAFF.

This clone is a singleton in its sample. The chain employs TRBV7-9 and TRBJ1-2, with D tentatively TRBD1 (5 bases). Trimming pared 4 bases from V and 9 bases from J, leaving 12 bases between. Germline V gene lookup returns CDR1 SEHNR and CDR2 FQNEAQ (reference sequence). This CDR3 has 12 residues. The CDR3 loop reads CASSSELGRYTF. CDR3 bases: TGTGCCAGCAGCTCCGAGTTGGGGCGCTACACCTTC.

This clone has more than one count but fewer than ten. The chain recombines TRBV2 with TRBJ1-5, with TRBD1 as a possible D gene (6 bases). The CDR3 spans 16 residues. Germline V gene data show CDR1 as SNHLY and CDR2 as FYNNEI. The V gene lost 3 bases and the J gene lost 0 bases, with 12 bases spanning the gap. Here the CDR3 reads CASSDGGQLSNQPQHF. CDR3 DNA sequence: TGTGCCAGCAGTGACGGGGGGCAACTTAGCAATCAGCCCCAGCATTTT. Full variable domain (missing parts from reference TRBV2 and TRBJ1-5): EPEVTQTPSHQVTQMGQEVILRCVPISNHLYFYWYRQILGQKVEFLVSFYNNEISEKSEIFDDQFSVERPDGSNFTLKIRSTKLEDSAMYFCASSDGGQLSNQPQHFGDGTRLSIL.

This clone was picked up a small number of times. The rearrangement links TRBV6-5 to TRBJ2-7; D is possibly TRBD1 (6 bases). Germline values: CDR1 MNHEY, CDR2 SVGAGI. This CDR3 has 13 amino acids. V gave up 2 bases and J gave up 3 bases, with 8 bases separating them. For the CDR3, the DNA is TGTGCCAGCAGTTACCGGGACAACTACGAGCAGTACTTC. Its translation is CASSYRDNYEQYF.

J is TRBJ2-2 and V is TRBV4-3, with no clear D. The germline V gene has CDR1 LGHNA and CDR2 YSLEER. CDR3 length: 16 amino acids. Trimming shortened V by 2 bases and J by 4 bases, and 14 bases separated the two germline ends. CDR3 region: CASSQNRQAITGELFF. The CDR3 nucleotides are TGCGCCAGCAGCCAAAACCGGCAGGCTATCACCGGGGAGCTGTTTTTT.

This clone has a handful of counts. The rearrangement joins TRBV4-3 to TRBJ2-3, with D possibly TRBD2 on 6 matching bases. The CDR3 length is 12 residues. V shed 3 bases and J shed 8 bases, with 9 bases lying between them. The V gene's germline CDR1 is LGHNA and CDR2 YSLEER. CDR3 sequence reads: CASSQTRGTQYF. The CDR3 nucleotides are TGCGCCAGCAGCCAGACTAGGGGTACGCAGTATTTT.

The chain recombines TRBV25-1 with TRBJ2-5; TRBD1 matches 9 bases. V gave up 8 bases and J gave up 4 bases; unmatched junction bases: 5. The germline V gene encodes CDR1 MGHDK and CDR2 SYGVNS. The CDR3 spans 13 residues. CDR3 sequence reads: CASGTGGRETQYF. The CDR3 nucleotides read TGTGCCAGCGGTACAGGGGGCAGAGAGACCCAGTACTTC.